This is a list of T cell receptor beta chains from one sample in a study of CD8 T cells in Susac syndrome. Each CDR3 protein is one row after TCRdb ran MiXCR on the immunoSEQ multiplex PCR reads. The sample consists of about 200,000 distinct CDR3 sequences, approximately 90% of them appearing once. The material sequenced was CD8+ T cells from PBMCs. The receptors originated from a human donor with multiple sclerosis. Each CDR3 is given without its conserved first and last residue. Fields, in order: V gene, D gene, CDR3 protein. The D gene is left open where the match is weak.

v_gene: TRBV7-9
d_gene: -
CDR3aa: ASSSVIRDTQY

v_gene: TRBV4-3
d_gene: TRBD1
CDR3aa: ASSQYRGDYEQF

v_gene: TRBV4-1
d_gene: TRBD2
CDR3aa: ASSRAGVENEQF

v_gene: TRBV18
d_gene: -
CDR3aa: ASSPRGPYEQY

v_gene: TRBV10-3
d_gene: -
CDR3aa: AISESGMAGAF

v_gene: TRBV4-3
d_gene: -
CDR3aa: ASSQVTSNTYEQY

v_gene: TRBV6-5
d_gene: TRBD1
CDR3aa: ASSLTLTGSNTEAF

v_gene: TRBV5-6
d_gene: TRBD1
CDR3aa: ASSAPDRAQETQY

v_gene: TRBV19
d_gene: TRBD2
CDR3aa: ASIAGGSYNEQF

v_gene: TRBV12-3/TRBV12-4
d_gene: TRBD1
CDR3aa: ASSFMGQASEVTEAF

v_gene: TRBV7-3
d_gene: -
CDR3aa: ASSSGLDRGTQY

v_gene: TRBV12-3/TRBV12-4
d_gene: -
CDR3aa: ASSFDGGEKLF

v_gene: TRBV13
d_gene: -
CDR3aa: ASSWGNSNQPQH

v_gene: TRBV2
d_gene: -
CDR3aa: ASMERLNSYEQY

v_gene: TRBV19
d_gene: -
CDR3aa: ASSTPLWAEAF

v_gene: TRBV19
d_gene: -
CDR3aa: ASSILSASGYT

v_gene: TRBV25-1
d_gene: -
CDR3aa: ASSGGGWEPY

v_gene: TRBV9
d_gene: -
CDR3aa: ASSPPRGLKSTEAF

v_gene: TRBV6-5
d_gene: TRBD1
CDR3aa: ASSFKGTAFLGVHSDYEQY

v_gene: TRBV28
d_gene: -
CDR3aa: ASTQGHGPVKSSYEQY

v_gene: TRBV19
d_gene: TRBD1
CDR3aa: ASWVRDRGLRATEAF

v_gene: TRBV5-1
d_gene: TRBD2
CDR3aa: ASSFTDRLAGAYEQY

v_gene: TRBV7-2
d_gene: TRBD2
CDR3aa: ASSLPAGGPGRQF

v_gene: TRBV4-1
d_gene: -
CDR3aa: ASSQAAVQY

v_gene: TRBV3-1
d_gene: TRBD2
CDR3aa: ASSQDILAGGSPNEQF

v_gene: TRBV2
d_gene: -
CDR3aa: ASRLIMNTEAF

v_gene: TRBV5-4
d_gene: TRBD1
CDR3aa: ASSSWDRENSPLH

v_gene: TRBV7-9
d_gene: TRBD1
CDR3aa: ASSLNRGPHSYEQY

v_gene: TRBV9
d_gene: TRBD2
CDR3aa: ASSSRTSGRNEQF

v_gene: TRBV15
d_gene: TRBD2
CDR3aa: ATSRLAGDYEQY

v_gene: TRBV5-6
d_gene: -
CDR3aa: ASRTTFAGEQY

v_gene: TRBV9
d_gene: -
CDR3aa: ASSPGSEVRGNEQY

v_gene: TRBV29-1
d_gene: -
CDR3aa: SVDSGNTEAF

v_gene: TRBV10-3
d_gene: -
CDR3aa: AISGESEDEQY

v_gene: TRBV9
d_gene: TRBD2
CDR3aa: ASSKAGVSEQY

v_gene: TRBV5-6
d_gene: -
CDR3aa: ASSGGTAYEQY

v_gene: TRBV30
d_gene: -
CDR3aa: AAGWGSSYNEQF

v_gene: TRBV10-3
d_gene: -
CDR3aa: AISDASGANVLT

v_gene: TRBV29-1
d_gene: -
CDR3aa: STLQGGSYNEQF

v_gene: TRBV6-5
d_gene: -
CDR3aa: ASGSTSNQPQH

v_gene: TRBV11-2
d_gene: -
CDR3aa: ASSFYEDAETYEQY

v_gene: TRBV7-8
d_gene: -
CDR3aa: ASNSDRSEAF

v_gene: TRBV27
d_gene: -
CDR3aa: ASSLYAPGVGVGEKLF

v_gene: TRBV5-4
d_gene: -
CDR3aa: ASSFGTSRETQY

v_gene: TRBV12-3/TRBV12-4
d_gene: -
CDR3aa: ASSLALTGELF

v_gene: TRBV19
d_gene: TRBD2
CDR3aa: ASSASGGTYEQY

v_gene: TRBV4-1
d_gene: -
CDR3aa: ASSQDGEQRDEQF

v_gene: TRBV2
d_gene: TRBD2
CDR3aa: ASSEGEGLAGELF

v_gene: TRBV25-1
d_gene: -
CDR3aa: ASSEEADDGNTIY

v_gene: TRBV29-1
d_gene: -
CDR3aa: SVAIPGPNEQF

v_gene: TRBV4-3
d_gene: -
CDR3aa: ASSQENPWVLSGNTIY

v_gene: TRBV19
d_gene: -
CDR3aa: AIGGPALF

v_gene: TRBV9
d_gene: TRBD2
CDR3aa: ASSVASSGLSNEQF

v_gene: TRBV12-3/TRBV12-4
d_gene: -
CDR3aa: ASSLTVSNTEAF